This passage covers 13 T cell receptor beta chains from one sample sequenced in a study of blood T cell repertoires in COVID-19. Only in-frame clones appear in the TCRdb table, and some are missing; sequencing was by immunoSEQ multiplex PCR. The table has roughly 100,000 clones, nearly 90% seen once. Sequenced: peripheral blood. The receptors stem from a man aged 50 to 59 with active COVID-19.

This clone has just a few counts. The chain employs TRBV5-6 and TRBJ1-6, with 10 bases lining up with TRBD1. CDR1 and CDR2 (germline): SGHDT, YYEEEE. CDR3 length equals 14 residues. With 4 bases clipped from V and 9 bases from J, the junction kept 4 bases outside the gene matches. CDR3 sequence reads: CASSMDRGVSPLHF. Here the CDR3 DNA reads TGTGCCAGCAGCATGGACAGGGGGGTTTCACCCCTCCACTTT.

CDR3 amino acids: CASSQEGGNTEAFF. The CDR3 coding sequence is TGTGCCAGCAGCCAAGAAGGGGGGAACACTGAAGCTTTCTTT. The chain has TRBV4-2 and TRBJ1-1; a weak D match, TRBD1 (6 bases). With 0 bases removed from V and 1 base from J, the gap between germline ends came to 6 bases. Germline assignment: CDR1 LGHNA and CDR2 YNFKEQ. The CDR3 is made up of 14 amino acids.

The chain recombines TRBV2 with TRBJ1-5; TRBD1 matches at 9 bases. CDR3 size: 14 residues. From germline, CDR1 is SNHLY and CDR2 FYNNEI. V gave up 5 bases and J gave up 6 bases; unmatched junction bases: 5. CDR3 sequence: CASSRDRAGQPQHF. The CDR3 nucleotides read TGTGCCAGCAGTAGGGACAGGGCCGGTCAGCCCCAGCATTTT.

The chain links TRBV7-2 to TRBJ2-3; no clear D. The V gene's germline CDR1 is SGHTA and CDR2 FQGNSA. The V end was cut by 4 bases, the J end by 6 bases, with 14 bases between. This CDR3 contains 14 residues. As DNA, the CDR3 is TGTGCCAGCAGCTCCCCCCCTAGAACCGATACGCAGTATTTT. Protein sequence: CASSSPPRTDTQYF. Complete variable domain (other parts from reference TRBV7-2 and TRBJ2-3): GAGVSQSPSNKVTEKGKDVELRCDPISGHTALYWYRQSLGQGLEFLIYFQGNSAPDKSGLPSDRFSAERTGGSVSTLTIQRTQQEDSAVYLCASSSPPRTDTQYFGPGTRLTVL.

This chain connects TRBV21-1 to TRBJ2-7; no check of the table's D call, TRBD2, against the DNA was made. TRBV21-1 counts as a pseudogene. The CDR3 has 16 residues. The CDR3 coding sequence is TGTGCCAGCAGCAAAGTGGGGACTAGCGGGGGGAGCGAGCAGTACTTC. It encodes CASSKVGTSGGSEQYF.

This chain connects TRBV10-3 to TRBJ1-5; 9 nucleotides line up with TRBD1. Unmatched junction bases numbered 5, after V lost 4 bases and J lost 4 bases. CDR3 size: 15 residues. Germline-derived CDR1 and CDR2 are ENHRY and SYGVKD. In DNA, the CDR3 is TGTGCCATCAGTGGGGAGGGGACAGGGAATCAGCCCCAGCATTTT. Translation gives CAISGEGTGNQPQHF.

The V call is TRBV7-8, the J call TRBJ2-5, with D tentatively TRBD2 (6 bases). Germline loops: CDR1 SGHVS, CDR2 FQNEAQ. V was clipped by 7 bases and J by 0 bases, with 15 bases between them. The CDR3 spans 15 residues. In nucleotides, the CDR3 is TGTGCCAGCACCCCCGCCCGGGGGTACCAAGAGACCCAGTACTTC. This encodes CASTPARGYQETQYF.

The V and J genes are TRBV11-3 and TRBJ1-3; D unresolved. This CDR3 is built from 17 residues. V was clipped by 0 bases and J by 0 bases, with 12 bases between them. Germline V CDR1 and CDR2: SGHNT, YENEEA. In DNA form, the CDR3 reads TGTGCCAGCAGCTTAGATCGGGTACGAGTCTCTGGAAACACCATATATTTT. Translating gives CASSLDRVRVSGNTIYF.

The chain recombines TRBV7-8 with TRBJ1-2, with a possible D match to TRBD1 (5 bases). Germline V gives CDR1 SGHVS, CDR2 FQNEAQ. The CDR3 covers 12 residues. The ends were cut back, 1 base at V and 5 bases at J, with 5 bases in the middle. This CDR3 is CASSLGQYGYTF. The CDR3 DNA reads TGTGCCAGCAGCTTAGGACAGTATGGCTACACCTTC.

This rearrangement joins TRBV7-3 to TRBJ1-2; TRBD1 matches at 10 bases. J lost 8 bases, V lost 1 base, and 10 bases had no gene match. Looked up from germline, CDR1 is SGHTA and CDR2 is FQGTGA. CDR3 length: 16 residues. In DNA, the CDR3 is TGTGCCAGCAGCTTAATTCGGACAGGGGGACTTTTCGGCTACACCTTC. Residues: CASSLIRTGGLFGYTF.

This clone has a handful of counts. The V and J genes are TRBV5-4 and TRBJ2-2, with 8 bases fitting TRBD2. Trimming cost V 7 bases and J 4 bases; bases outside gene matches: 9. The CDR3 extends over 15 amino acids. From germline, CDR1 is SGHNT and CDR2 YYREEE (reference sequence). The CDR3 loop reads CASRMTGGRTGELFF. The CDR3 bases are TGTGCCAGCCGAATGACGGGGGGGCGCACCGGGGAGCTGTTTTTT. The entire variable domain, with the rest obtained from reference TRBV5-4 and TRBJ2-2, is as follows: ETGVTQSPTHLIKTRGQQVTLRCSSQSGHNTVSWYQQALGQGPQFIFQYYREEENGRGNFPPRFSGLQFPNYSSELNVNALELDDSALYLCASRMTGGRTGELFFGEGSRLTVL.

The chain carries TRBV7-9 and TRBJ2-7; TRBD1 might be the D (5 bases). Trimming took 5 bases from V and 8 from J, leaving 13 bases between them. CDR1 SEHNR and CDR2 FQNEAQ come from the germline V gene (reference sequence). This CDR3 spans 12 amino acids. CDR3 region: CASSPDTSKQYF. The CDR3 DNA reads TGTGCCAGCAGCCCGGACACTTCTAAGCAGTACTTC.

V usage is TRBV3-1 (or the pseudogene TRBV3-2) and J usage is TRBJ2-3; D unclear. Germline assignment: CDR1 LGHDT and CDR2 YNNKEL (reference sequence). The V and J ends lost 3 bases and 6 bases respectively, with 7 bases between them. CDR3 length equals 12 residues. The CDR3 coding sequence is TGTGCCAGCAGCCAGGTGCGGGATACGCAGTATTTT. This encodes CASSQVRDTQYF.